Following are 25 T cell receptor beta chains from one sample sequenced in a study of T-cell memory formation after mild COVID-19. TCRdb itself ran the 5' RACE reads through MiXCR, one entry per CDR3 protein. Among fewer than 300,000 distinct CDR3 sequences listed, about 20% were seen once. Sequenced sample: PBMCs or a T cell subset sorted from them (not recorded which). These receptors all stem from a man younger than 35 who had mild COVID-19 (a few samples of this study predate the infection). Cell type and time point are not known.

The CDR3 loop reads CASSLVPVGPYEQYV. DNA for the CDR3: TGTGCCAGCAGCTTAGTACCCGTCGGCCCTTACGAGCAGTACGTC. The rearrangement uses TRBV7-2 and TRBJ2-7; the D is unclear. Germline V gene sequence: CDR1 SGHTA, CDR2 FQGNSA. The CDR3 extends over 15 amino acids. The V end was cut by 1 base, the J end by 4 bases, with 14 bases between.

This clonotype has more than one count but fewer than ten. The rearrangement uses TRBV7-9 and TRBJ1-2; TRBD1 matches 9 bases. The trim removed 4 bases at V and 2 bases at J, leaving 8 bases unmatched. This CDR3 has 16 amino acids. In germline, CDR1 is SEHNR, CDR2 FQNEAQ (reference sequence). CDR3 sequence reads: CASSSFRGQGNYGYTF. CDR3 DNA sequence: TGTGCCAGCAGCTCATTCCGAGGACAGGGGAACTATGGCTACACCTTC.

The chain uses TRBV10-3 and TRBJ1-3; D possibly corresponds to TRBD1 (5 bases). V dropped 11 bases and J dropped 4 bases, with 12 bases sitting between them. CDR1 ENHRY and CDR2 SYGVKD come from the germline V gene. This CDR3 is 12 amino acids long. In nucleotides, the CDR3 is TGTGCCGCTTCCGAGGGGGGAAACACCATATATTTT. Amino acids: CAASEGGNTIYF.

In this sample, this clonotype turned up a few times. V and J are TRBV7-2 and TRBJ2-3, with 7 bases identical to TRBD2. Trimming cost V 3 bases and J 0 bases; bases outside gene matches: 6. Per germline, CDR1 SGHTA and CDR2 FQGNSA. The CDR3 is 16 amino acids. CDR3 DNA: TGTGCCAGCAGCTTCGTGCCGGGACTAAGCACAGATACGCAGTATTTT. Translated: CASSFVPGLSTDTQYF.

J is TRBJ1-2 and V is TRBV6-5; 10 nucleotides line up with TRBD1. Trimming took 5 bases from V and 8 from J; bases not matched to a gene: 2. From germline, CDR1 is MNHEY and CDR2 SVGAGI. This CDR3 comprises 12 residues. The CDR3 is CASSGQGVGYTF. CDR3 coding DNA: TGTGCCAGCAGTGGACAGGGGGTCGGCTACACCTTC.

The V call is TRBV5-1, the J call TRBJ1-6; TRBD1 aligns across 8 bases. Germline V gives CDR1 SGHRS, CDR2 YFSETQ. Trimming removed 4 bases from V and 7 bases from J; junction bases left unmatched: 7. The CDR3 covers 15 residues. CDR3 protein: CASSRDRGWNSPLHF. The CDR3 DNA is TGCGCCAGCAGCCGAGACAGGGGATGGAATTCACCCCTCCACTTT. Based on the CDR3 plus reference TRBV5-1 and TRBJ1-6, the full variable domain is KAGVTQTPRYLIKTRGQQVTLSCSPISGHRSVSWYQQTPGQGLQFLFEYFSETQRNKGNFPGRFSGRQFSNSRSEMNVSTLELGDSALYLCASSRDRGWNSPLHFGNGTRLTVT.

At least ten counts were recorded for this clonotype. The chain recombines TRBV30 with TRBJ2-7; the D gene is possibly TRBD1 (5 bases). The CDR3 sequence is 15 residues long. Trimming removed 0 bases from V and 6 bases from J, with 18 bases in between. Germline-derived CDR1 and CDR2 are GTSNPN and SVGIG (reference sequence). In DNA form, the CDR3 reads TGTGCCTGGAGTGTAGGGGCGACGGCCCTGGCCGAGCAGTACTTC. This encodes CAWSVGATALAEQYF.

This clonotype was recorded a few times. This chain connects TRBV15 to TRBJ2-1, with TRBD1 matching 12 bases. Trimming cost V 5 bases and J 8 bases; bases outside gene matches: 4. The CDR3 runs to 14 residues. Looked up from germline, CDR1 is LNHNV and CDR2 is YYDKDF (reference sequence). The CDR3 sequence: CATSGDRGQDEQFF. The CDR3 DNA follows: TGTGCCACCAGCGGGGACAGGGGGCAAGATGAGCAGTTCTTC.

V is TRBV11-2 and J is TRBJ1-1; D remains unclear. This CDR3 comprises 11 residues. Germline assignment: CDR1 SGHAT and CDR2 FQNNGV. V lost 2 bases, J lost 6 bases, and 4 bases lay in between. The CDR3 nucleotides are TGTGCCAGCAGCTTATGGGCTGAAGCTTTCTTT. As protein: CASSLWAEAFF.

In this sample, this clonotype turned up a few times. One end of the junction is discordant with germline, which a read error may explain. The V call is TRBV7-7, the J call TRBJ2-5; 7 bases map to TRBD1. There are 16 residues in the CDR3. Germline V lookup: CDR1 SSHAT, CDR2 FNYEAQ (reference sequence). The CDR3 region is CASSLGGLGLGETQYF. The CDR3 region has the DNA TGTGCTAGCAGCTTAGGGGGCCTAGGGCTCGGAGAGACCCAGTACTTC.

The CDR3, as DNA: TGTGCCAGCAGATTAACAGGGGCCACTGAAGCTTTCTTT. This encodes CASRLTGATEAFF. The genes are TRBV6-2 or TRBV6-3 and TRBJ1-1; 7 bases line up with TRBD1. The CDR3 is made up of 13 amino acids. Looked up from germline, CDR1 is MNHEY and CDR2 is SVGEGT. The V and J ends lost 6 bases and 4 bases, in that order; junction bases with no gene match: 5.

In this sample, this clonotype turned up a few times. In DNA form, the CDR3 reads TGTGCCAGCAGGACGGAGTACAATGAGCAGTTCTTC. Translating it yields CASRTEYNEQFF. This rearrangement joins TRBV27 to TRBJ2-1, with unresolved D. The CDR3 spans 12 residues. The germline V gene encodes CDR1 MNHEY and CDR2 SMNVEV (reference sequence). V was cut by 6 bases and J by 4 bases, with 7 bases left in between.

V gene TRBV2 combines with J gene TRBJ2-6, with 8 bases matching TRBD1. The CDR3 spans 15 residues. Trimming at V came to 6 bases and at J to 2 bases, leaving 3 bases not matched to a gene. Per germline, CDR1 SNHLY and CDR2 FYNNEI. The DNA for the CDR3 is TGTGCCAGCAGGAAACAGGGGGCTGGGGCCAACGTCCTGACTTTC. Translation gives CASRKQGAGANVLTF.

The chain combines TRBV28 with TRBJ1-5; D remains ambiguous. Germline CDR1 is MDHEN and CDR2 is SYDVKM. V gave up 3 bases and J gave up 4 bases, with 10 bases separating them. The CDR3 spans 14 residues. CDR3 nucleotides: TGTGCCAGCAGTTTGATCGCAGGTAATCAGCCCCAGCATTTT. Translation: CASSLIAGNQPQHF.

In its sample, this clonotype was seen a few times. The V and J genes are TRBV10-3 and TRBJ1-3; D is ambiguous. The ends were cut back, 2 bases at V and 4 bases at J, with 18 bases in the middle. The V gene's germline CDR1 is ENHRY and CDR2 SYGVKD. The CDR3 length is 17 residues. CDR3 nucleotides: TGTGCCATCAGTGAGGACACGTGGACCCCGACGGGAAACACCATATATTTT. This gives the protein CAISEDTWTPTGNTIYF.

This clonotype was seen a handful of times. The J gene is TRBJ1-1, the V gene TRBV29-1; tentative D call: TRBD1 (5 bases). CDR1 and CDR2 (germline): SQVTM, ANQGSEA. V dropped 8 bases and J dropped 3 bases, with 16 bases sitting between them. This CDR3 spans 13 amino acids. The CDR3 spells CSLRGRSHTEAFF. CDR3 DNA: TGCAGCCTTCGGGGGAGGTCGCACACTGAAGCTTTCTTT.

A few counts support this clonotype. This chain uses TRBV29-1 with TRBJ2-2; possibly TRBD1 for D (6 bases). This CDR3 is 11 amino acids long. Between the trimmed V and J ends, which lost 7 bases and 7 bases, there was a span of 10 bases. The germline V gene encodes CDR1 SQVTM and CDR2 ANQGSEA. CDR3 in DNA: TGCAGCGCCCAGGGGAACGGGGAGCTGTTTTTT. Translation gives CSAQGNGELFF.

This clonotype turned up a few times. The gene calls are TRBV4-3 and TRBJ1-2; 7 positions agree with TRBD1. The CDR3 is made up of 15 amino acids. V shed 0 bases and J 6 bases; nucleotides not matched to a gene: 7. Germline CDR1 LGHNA, CDR2 YSLEER. CDR3 sequence (DNA): TGCGCCAGCAGCCAAGATCCGAACAGGGGAAATGGCTACACCTTC. Its translation is CASSQDPNRGNGYTF.

A few counts support this clonotype. The gene calls are TRBV20-1 and TRBJ2-7, with D perhaps matching TRBD1 (5 bases). The germline V gene encodes CDR1 DFQATT and CDR2 SNEGSKA (reference sequence). The CDR3 covers 14 residues. V was cut by 6 bases and J by 4 bases, with 19 bases left in between. The CDR3 protein is CSAPEDGHGYEQYF. The DNA of the CDR3 is TGCAGTGCGCCCGAGGACGGACACGGGTACGAGCAGTACTTC.

This clonotype was picked up many times. The chain has TRBV6-6 and TRBJ1-6; D unclear. The CDR3 spans 12 residues. From germline, CDR1 is MNHNY and CDR2 SVGAGI (reference sequence). V lost 2 bases and J lost 7, with 3 bases in between. The chain's CDR3 is CASSYDNSPLHF. In DNA form, the CDR3 reads TGTGCCAGCAGTTACGACAATTCACCCCTCCACTTT.

The V call is TRBV7-8, the J call TRBJ1-3, with D perhaps TRBD1 (6 bases). The germline V gene encodes CDR1 SGHVS and CDR2 FQNEAQ. This CDR3 has 13 residues. Trimming took off 3 bases at V and 8 bases at J, with 11 bases between the two ends. CDR3: CASSFGSGDTIYF. CDR3 nucleotide sequence: TGTGCCAGCAGCTTCGGGTCAGGGGACACCATATATTTT.

This clonotype was observed a handful of times. The J gene is TRBJ2-2, the V gene TRBV7-2; TRBD1 might be the D (6 bases). V shed 1 base and J shed 7 bases, with 7 bases lying between them. The CDR3 has 13 residues. The germline CDR1 and CDR2 sequences are SGHTA and FQGNSA. The CDR3 nucleotides are TGTGCCAGCAGCTTAGGGACAGTCGGGGAGCTGTTTTTT. This translates into CASSLGTVGELFF.

The chain employs TRBV5-1 and TRBJ2-7; maybe TRBD1 (6 bases). The germline gives CDR1 SGHRS, CDR2 YFSETQ. The CDR3 totals 13 residues. The V and J ends lost 1 base and 7 bases respectively, with 12 bases between them. The CDR3 spells CASSLTGIGEQYF. CDR3 nucleotide sequence: TGCGCCAGCAGCTTGACAGGGATAGGGGAGCAGTACTTC.

A few counts support this clonotype. This chain links TRBV27 with TRBJ2-5, with a weak D call TRBD2 (6 bases). Per the germline V gene, CDR1 is MNHEY and CDR2 is SMNVEV (reference sequence). The CDR3 is made up of 14 amino acids. The V end was cut by 5 bases, the J end by 0 bases, with 10 bases between. The CDR3 loop reads CASSLKRDQETQYF. The DNA for the CDR3 is TGTGCCAGCAGTCTCAAGCGGGACCAAGAGACCCAGTACTTC.

V and J are TRBV30 and TRBJ2-3; D tentatively fits TRBD1 or TRBD2 (5 bases each). There are 13 residues in the CDR3. CDR1 GTSNPN and CDR2 SVGIG come from the germline V gene (reference sequence). V was trimmed by 6 bases and J by 2 bases, leaving 12 bases between them. The CDR3 DNA sequence: TGTGCCTGTGTGTGGGGGTACACAGATACGCAGTATTTT. It specifies CACVWGYTDTQYF.